This TCR beta chain was identified in a study of neoadjuvant anti-PD-1 for oral cavity cancer. Using immunoSEQ multiplex PCR, the repertoire was profiled, and TCRdb retains in-frame clones only, with some absent. The sample lists 60,000 to 80,000 clones, around 80% occurring once. The CDR3 runs 12 residues. Trimming took 6 bases from V and 0 from J, leaving 4 bases between them. From germline, CDR1 is MNHEY and CDR2 SMNVEV (reference sequence). This chain uses TRBV27 with TRBJ2-3, with D unresolved. Sequenced here: PBMCs, sampled before nivolumab (anti-PD-1) treatment. The clonotype originates from a person between 40 and 79 years old with oral cavity squamous cell carcinoma. CDR3 nucleotides: TGTGCCAGCAGGCATAGCACAGATACGCAGTATTTT. Translating gives CASRHSTDTQYF.